This paragraph covers one T cell receptor (beta chain) sequence. The germline V gene has CDR1 GTSNPN and CDR2 SVGIG (reference sequence). V dropped 0 bases and J dropped 6; count of bases not matched to a gene: 5. The CDR3 spans 13 residues. The assay was immunoSEQ multiplex PCR, and TCRdb's table has in-frame clones only and misses some. The repertoire holds some 64,000 clones, with more than 85% as singletons. These data belong to a study of T cell changes during pregnancy in multiple sclerosis. Sequenced here: peripheral blood, sampled in the first trimester of pregnancy. The V gene is TRBV30, the J gene TRBJ2-7, with 7 bases lining up with TRBD1. This receptor was taken from a female donor with multiple sclerosis, enrolled in a pregnancy study. CDR3: CAWSVGGGGEQYF. In DNA form, the CDR3 reads TGTGCCTGGAGTGTAGGGGGCGGAGGCGAGCAGTACTTC.